This note documents a single T cell receptor (beta chain) sequence. This entry comes from a study of beta chain features in type 1 diabetes. The entirety of the isolated RNA underwent reverse transcription, so expressed TCRB transcripts were sequenced. Generated by immunoSEQ multiplex PCR, the TCRdb table keeps only in-frame clones and is missing some. This sample has under 400,000 clones, with 14% found just once. CDR3 size: 12 residues. Deletions cut 5 bases from V and 10 bases from J, with 11 bases between. The V gene's germline CDR1 is ENHRY and CDR2 SYGVKD. There was one heparinised blood draw per donor, averaging about 110 mL.

The origin of this receptor is a man aged 30 to 45 in good health. This chain uses TRBV10-3 with TRBJ1-4; D remains unclear. Sample: central memory CD4+ T cells from blood. The CDR3 DNA follows: TGTGCCATCAGTCAGGAGCCGGGAAAACTGTTTTTT. Translation gives CAISQEPGKLFF.